This passage covers 22 T cell receptor beta chains from one sample sequenced in a study of cytomegalovirus exposure and HLA in healthy donors. Researchers ran the PCR with 60 Vbeta and 13 Jbeta primers. The method was immunoSEQ multiplex PCR; TCRdb's version includes in-frame clones alone and lacks a portion of them. The data show 90,000 to 100,000 clones, 70% to 80% seen once. The sample taken for sequencing was PBMCs. These receptors came from a man aged 55 to 70 in good health and CMV-seropositive.

V and J are TRBV30 and TRBJ1-1; D is undetermined. The CDR3 is 11 amino acids. V was trimmed by 2 bases and J by 4 bases, leaving 5 bases between them. Germline values: CDR1 GTSNPN, CDR2 SVGIG (reference sequence). DNA of the CDR3: TGTGCCTGGAGTCTGGCCACTGAAGCTTTCTTT. This gives the protein CAWSLATEAFF.

CDR3 nucleotide sequence: TGTGCCAGCAGCTTGTCCAGCGACACTGAAGCTTTCTTT. Its translation: CASSLSSDTEAFF. The V call is TRBV11-2, the J call TRBJ1-1; no firm D call. Germline-derived CDR1 and CDR2 are SGHAT and FQNNGV. CDR3 size: 13 residues. Trimming left V 3 bases short and J 3 bases short, with 8 bases between.

This clone has more than one count but fewer than ten. This chain links TRBV19 with TRBJ1-1, with TRBD1 matching 8 bases. CDR1 LNHDA and CDR2 SQIVND come from the germline V gene (reference sequence). V lost 4 bases to trimming and J lost 3 bases; unmatched junction nucleotides: 7. The CDR3 is 15 amino acids. The CDR3 DNA reads TGTGCCAGTAGTAGGGGGGGGACAGGTGACACTGAAGCTTTCTTT. Its protein is CASSRGGTGDTEAFF.

This clone has only one observation. The chain combines TRBV2 with TRBJ2-3; D perhaps matches TRBD2 (5 bases). The CDR3 covers 15 residues. V was cut by 5 bases and J by 2 bases, with 14 bases left in between. CDR1 and CDR2 from the germline V gene are SNHLY and FYNNEI. CDR3 residues: CASSPNPGTTDTQYF. The CDR3 DNA sequence: TGTGCCAGCAGTCCCAACCCGGGAACCACAGATACGCAGTATTTT.

This clone was detected a few times. The V and J genes are TRBV5-6 and TRBJ1-2; 9 bases fit TRBD1. The CDR3 contains 15 residues. V lost 5 bases to trimming and J lost 4 bases; unmatched junction nucleotides: 9. Germline loops: CDR1 SGHDT, CDR2 YYEEEE. The CDR3 reads CASSYRDRVFYGYTF. DNA for the CDR3: TGTGCCAGCAGTTACCGGGACAGGGTCTTCTATGGCTACACCTTC.

The rearrangement joins TRBV29-1 to TRBJ2-7; 7 bases match TRBD1. V shed 5 bases, J shed 7 bases, and the junction held 17 bases outside the gene matches. The CDR3 is made up of 15 amino acids. Per germline, CDR1 SQVTM and CDR2 ANQGSEA. The CDR3 loop is CSVKKGQFAQGEQYF. As DNA, the CDR3 is TGCAGCGTTAAAAAGGGCCAGTTCGCACAGGGGGAGCAGTACTTC.

The V gene is TRBV7-8, the J gene TRBJ2-7; 12 nucleotides line up with TRBD1. The CDR3 extends over 15 amino acids. Germline assignment: CDR1 SGHVS and CDR2 FQNEAQ. V dropped 5 bases and J dropped 4; count of bases not matched to a gene: 6. The CDR3 bases are TGTGCCAGCAGCCCAGGGGGACAGGGGGCTTACGAGCAGTACTTC. This translates into CASSPGGQGAYEQYF. Supplemented by reference TRBV7-8 and TRBJ2-7, the full variable domain reads GAGVSQSPRYKVAKRGQDVALRCDPISGHVSLFWYQQALGQGPEFLTYFQNEAQLDKSGLPSDRFFAERPEGSVSTLKIQRTQQEDSAVYLCASSPGGQGAYEQYFGPGTRLTVT.

The V gene is TRBV19, the J gene TRBJ1-2, with D hard to call. V was pared by 5 bases and J by 7 bases, with 17 bases between. The CDR3 covers 14 residues. CDR1 and CDR2 from the germline V gene are LNHDA and SQIVND (reference sequence). As DNA, the CDR3 is TGTGCCAGTAGTGACTTAGAACGGAGGGTTGGCTACACCTTC. This encodes CASSDLERRVGYTF.

V and J are TRBV5-1 and TRBJ1-5; tentative D call: TRBD1 (5 bases). Germline V CDR1 and CDR2: SGHRS, YFSETQ. CDR3 length: 14 amino acids. Trimming took off 3 bases at V and 3 bases at J, with 10 bases between the two ends. The DNA of the CDR3 is TGCGCCAGCAGCTCAGGACAACCCAATCAGCCCCAGCATTTT. Protein product: CASSSGQPNQPQHF.

The CDR3 loop reads CASSEGDSRDTQYF. CDR3 nucleotide sequence: TGCGCCAGCAGTGAGGGGGACTCCCGAGATACGCAGTATTTT. The rearrangement joins TRBV10-1 to TRBJ2-3; D possibly corresponds to TRBD2 (6 bases). Germline V CDR1 and CDR2: WNHNN, SYGVQD (reference sequence). Trimming took 2 bases from V and 5 from J, leaving 11 bases between them. This CDR3 has 14 residues.

This chain joins TRBV7-8 and TRBJ1-3; weak D call: TRBD1 (6 bases). Germline CDR1 reads SGHVS; CDR2 reads FQNEAQ. V was pared by 5 bases and J by 0 bases, with 14 bases between. The CDR3 runs 16 residues. DNA for the CDR3: TGTGCCAGCAGCAGAAAACAGGGCCCCTCTGGAAACACCATATATTTT. As protein: CASSRKQGPSGNTIYF.

The CDR3 protein is CASKRSGTGTGELFF. DNA for the CDR3: TGTGCCAGCAAACGGTCCGGGACAGGGACCGGGGAGCTGTTTTTT. The chain has TRBV7-9 and TRBJ2-2, with 9 nucleotides matching TRBD1. The V gene end was trimmed by 7 bases and the J gene end by 5 bases; junction bases not matched to a gene: 8. Germline lookup yields CDR1 SEHNR and CDR2 FQNEAQ (reference sequence). The CDR3 covers 15 residues.

The rearrangement uses TRBV19 and TRBJ2-2; 10 bases are a match to TRBD1. The CDR3 is made up of 15 amino acids. Trimming took 3 bases from V and 6 from J; bases not matched to a gene: 4. CDR1 is LNHDA, CDR2 SQIVND, per germline (reference sequence). The CDR3 bases are TGTGCCAGTAGTATGGGGACAGGGGTGGCCGGGGAGCTGTTTTTT. Translation gives CASSMGTGVAGELFF.

This clone was observed a handful of times. This rearrangement joins TRBV13 to TRBJ1-3; D is undetermined. CDR1 and CDR2 from the germline V gene are PRHDT and FYEKMQ (reference sequence). The CDR3 has 14 residues. The V gene lost 5 bases and the J gene lost 1 base, with 9 bases spanning the gap. The CDR3 DNA reads TGTGCCAGCAGCCTATTAAATTCTGGAAACACCATATATTTT. Its protein is CASSLLNSGNTIYF.

This chain uses TRBV30 with TRBJ2-2; D is ambiguous. The CDR3 is made up of 13 amino acids. The V and J ends lost 0 bases and 1 base respectively, with 3 bases between them. Germline CDR1 GTSNPN, CDR2 SVGIG (reference sequence). The DNA for the CDR3 is TGTGCCTGGAGTGTACAGAACACCGGGGAGCTGTTTTTT. Amino acid sequence: CAWSVQNTGELFF.

The chain is built from TRBV19 and TRBJ1-1, with 8 bases identical to TRBD1. The CDR3 contains 14 residues. The J segment lost 0 bases and the V segment lost 6 bases, leaving 3 bases of the junction unmatched. Per germline, CDR1 LNHDA and CDR2 SQIVND (reference sequence). Here the CDR3 reads CASRTQGVNTEAFF. CDR3 sequence (DNA): TGTGCCAGTAGGACACAGGGGGTGAACACTGAAGCTTTCTTT. The variable domain in full, completed from reference TRBV19 and TRBJ1-1, reads DGGITQSPKYLFRKEGQNVTLSCEQNLNHDAMYWYRQDPGQGLRLIYYSQIVNDFQKGDIAEGYSVSREKKESFPLTVTSAQKNPTAFYLCASRTQGVNTEAFFGQGTRLTVV.

The chain uses TRBV6-5 and TRBJ2-7; TRBD1 aligns across 7 bases. The CDR3 covers 15 residues. The germline V gene has CDR1 MNHEY and CDR2 SVGAGI. Germline trimming cut 6 bases from V and 6 bases from J; bases unmatched to any gene: 14. The CDR3 region is CASSLSWTGGFEQYF. CDR3 coding DNA: TGTGCCAGCAGCCTTTCCTGGACAGGAGGATTCGAGCAGTACTTC.

For this clone: A junction end diverges from the germline sequence, so it may reflect a read error. V gene TRBV7-3 combines with J gene TRBJ2-6; 7 bases match TRBD2. CDR1 and CDR2 (germline): SGHTA, FQGTGA. The CDR3 sequence is 18 residues long. The CDR3 DNA follows: TGTTCCAGCAGCTCCGCTCCGCGGGGGTCCTCTGGGGCCAACGTCCTGACTTTC. Translation: CSSSSAPRGSSGANVLTF.

J is TRBJ2-7 and V is TRBV7-8; maybe TRBD2 (6 bases). This CDR3 has 16 residues. The V gene lost 1 base and the J gene lost 1 base, with 14 bases spanning the gap. CDR1 and CDR2 (germline): SGHVS, FQNEAQ. CDR3 sequence: CASSLGAGRDSYEQYF. CDR3 nucleotides: TGTGCCAGCAGCTTAGGGGCGGGGCGCGATTCCTACGAGCAGTACTTC.

J is TRBJ1-1 and V is TRBV5-4, with TRBD1 as a possible D gene (6 bases). The germline gives CDR1 SGHNT, CDR2 YYREEE (reference sequence). Trimming pared 3 bases from V and 7 bases from J, leaving 19 bases between. The CDR3 loop spans 15 amino acids. CDR3 bases: TGTGCCAGCAGCTCCCGGGACATCCTCTCGGGTGAAGCTTTCTTT. Amino acid sequence: CASSSRDILSGEAFF.

V is TRBV7-9 and J is TRBJ2-2; 9 bases fit TRBD1. The CDR3 has 16 residues. The germline gives CDR1 SEHNR, CDR2 FQNEAQ (reference sequence). With V trimmed by 3 bases and J by 3 bases, 5 bases remained unmatched. The CDR3: CASSFRQGVDTGELFF. DNA of the CDR3: TGTGCCAGCAGCTTCCGACAGGGGGTTGACACCGGGGAGCTGTTTTTT. Combining the CDR3 with reference TRBV7-9 and TRBJ2-2 gives the whole variable domain DTGVSQNPRHKITKRGQNVTFRCDPISEHNRLYWYRQTLGQGPEFLTYFQNEAQLEKSRLLSDRFSAERPKGSFSTLEIQRTEQGDSAMYLCASSFRQGVDTGELFFGEGSRLTVL.

The V gene is TRBV18, the J gene TRBJ2-1; maybe TRBD1 (6 bases). V was clipped by 0 bases and J by 0 bases, with 12 bases between them. The CDR3 sequence is 17 residues long. Germline values: CDR1 KGHSH, CDR2 LQKENI. The CDR3 DNA reads as TGTGCCAGCTCACCACCGGTTAAGGGGGACTCCTACAATGAGCAGTTCTTC. Amino acid sequence: CASSPPVKGDSYNEQFF. Variable domain in full (rest from reference TRBV18 and TRBJ2-1): NAGVMQNPRHLVRRRGQEARLRCSPMKGHSHVYWYRQLPEEGLKFMVYLQKENIIDESGMPKERFSAEFPKEGPSILRIQQVVRGDSAAYFCASSPPVKGDSYNEQFFGPGTRLTVL.